This T cell receptor beta chain was retrieved from a study of cytomegalovirus exposure and HLA in healthy donors. Broader study findings: The authors later linked a missense DCLRE1C variant to TCR beta V- and J-gene trimming.

For this clone: Its antigen is still unknown.

The PCR made use of 60 Vbeta and 13 Jbeta primers. This table comes from immunoSEQ multiplex PCR, and its TCRdb copy is limited to in-frame clones, with some not included. Across around 210,000 clones, the top ten clones capture 1.1% of the sample. The receptor's source is a girl between 2 and 10 years old in good health and CMV-seropositive. The sequencing sample was made of PBMCs.

The CDR3 reads CASSVSPGTGANEQFF. The CDR3 DNA follows: TGTGCCAGCAGTGTTTCCCCGGGGACAGGGGCAAATGAGCAGTTCTTC. The chain is built from TRBV6-1 and TRBJ2-1; TRBD1 aligns across 10 bases. V lost 4 bases and J lost 7; bases outside the gene matches: 10. The CDR3 is 16 residues long. CDR1 is MNHNS, CDR2 SASEGT, per germline.